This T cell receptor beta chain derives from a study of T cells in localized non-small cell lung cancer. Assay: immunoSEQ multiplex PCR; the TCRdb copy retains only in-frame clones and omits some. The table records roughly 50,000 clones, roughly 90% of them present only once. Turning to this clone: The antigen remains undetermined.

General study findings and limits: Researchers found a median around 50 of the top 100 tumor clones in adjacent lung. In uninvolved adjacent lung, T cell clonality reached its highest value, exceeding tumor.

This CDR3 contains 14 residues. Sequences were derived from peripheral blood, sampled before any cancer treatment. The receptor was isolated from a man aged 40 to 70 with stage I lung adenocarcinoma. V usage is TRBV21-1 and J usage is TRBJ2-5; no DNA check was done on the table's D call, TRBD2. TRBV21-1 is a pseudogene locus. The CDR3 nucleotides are TGTGCCAGCAGCAAATTATATACGCGGGAGACCCAGTACTTC. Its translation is CASSKLYTRETQYF.